Below, one TCR beta chain is given with its context. The data were obtained in a study of control samples from healthy donors and cancer patients. The ends were cut back, 5 bases at V and 0 bases at J, with 11 bases in the middle. CDR1 is LNHDA, CDR2 SQIVND, per germline (reference sequence). CDR3 length: 15 amino acids. The protocol was immunoSEQ multiplex PCR, while the TCRdb copy is restricted to in-frame clones and leaves out a portion. The sample lists around 170,000 clones, nearly 90% occurring once. The chain recombines TRBV19 with TRBJ1-3; D is uncertain. The TCR was taken from a woman aged 45-65 years in good health. Input material: blood. CDR3 sequence: CASSRNPSSGNTIYF. CDR3 nucleotides: TGTGCCAGTAGTCGCAACCCGAGCTCTGGAAACACCATATATTTT.